What follows are 20 T cell receptor beta chains derived from one specimen sequenced in a study of T-cell reconstitution after alpha-beta-depleted transplantation in children. Researchers prepared the TCRbeta library using unique molecular identifiers, the study reports. TCRdb redid the calling of the PCR reads with MiXCR, one entry per CDR3 protein. The profile shows about 580,000 distinct CDR3 sequences, 23% of them singletons. The source was PBMCs, mostly from graft donor cells, collected 360 days after TCRalphabeta/CD19-depleted stem cell transplant. These receptors were collected from a boy under two years old who had a stem cell transplant for acute myeloid leukemia, so the T cells may come from the graft donor.

There are a few counts of this clonotype. This chain connects TRBV20-1 to TRBJ2-3; 7 positions agree with TRBD1. With V trimmed by 6 bases and J by 5 bases, 5 bases remained unmatched. This CDR3 contains 12 residues. CDR1 and CDR2 (germline): DFQATT, SNEGSKA (reference sequence). As DNA, the CDR3 is TGCAGTGCGGACAGGACAGTAGATACGCAGTATTTT. Translating it yields CSADRTVDTQYF.

This clonotype has ten or more counts. The chain couples TRBV7-2 to TRBJ2-5; D possibly corresponds to TRBD1 (5 bases). V lost 5 bases and J 13 bases, leaving 14 bases between the germline ends. This CDR3 contains 11 residues. Germline V gives CDR1 SGHTA, CDR2 FQGNSA. The CDR3 sequence is CASSQGALGYF. The DNA of the CDR3 is TGTGCCAGCAGCCAAGGGGCCCTGGGGTACTTC.

The rearrangement links TRBV29-1 to TRBJ2-2, with unresolved D. The CDR3 has 13 amino acids. The V and J ends lost 5 bases and 1 base respectively, with 8 bases between them. Germline lookup yields CDR1 SQVTM and CDR2 ANQGSEA. The CDR3 bases are TGCAGCGTTCCCACTCGGAACACCGGGGAGCTGTTTTTT. It specifies CSVPTRNTGELFF.

This chain joins TRBV20-1 and TRBJ2-1, with a weak D call TRBD1 (6 bases). This CDR3 contains 15 residues. V lost 3 bases, J lost 7 bases, and 19 bases lay in between. CDR1 and CDR2 (germline): DFQATT, SNEGSKA (reference sequence). The CDR3 protein is CSASTGTPVLNEQFF. The CDR3 DNA reads TGCAGTGCTAGTACGGGGACACCAGTGCTGAATGAGCAGTTCTTC.

This clonotype occurred many times. V and J are TRBV20-1 and TRBJ2-7; tentatively, D is TRBD1 (5 bases). Trimming removed 1 base from V and 4 bases from J, with 14 bases in between. The CDR3 is made up of 14 amino acids. CDR1 and CDR2 (germline): DFQATT, SNEGSKA (reference sequence). The CDR3 nucleotides are TGCAGTGCTAGAGTAGATCCACACAGGTACGAGCAGTACGTC. It encodes CSARVDPHRYEQYV.

This clonotype was counted many times. The chain couples TRBV15 to TRBJ1-4; tentatively, D is TRBD1 (6 bases). This CDR3 is 16 amino acids long. Germline CDR1 is LNHNV and CDR2 is YYDKDF (reference sequence). Trimming took 2 bases from V and 6 from J, leaving 16 bases between them. This CDR3 reads CATSRQGGGADEKLFF. The DNA for the CDR3 is TGTGCCACCAGCAGACAGGGAGGGGGTGCGGATGAAAAACTGTTTTTT.

This clonotype was counted many times. The chain links TRBV29-1 to TRBJ2-3; no firm D call. The CDR3 has 11 amino acids. The germline V gene has CDR1 SQVTM and CDR2 ANQGSEA. The germline V and J ends were trimmed by 7 bases and 0 bases, with 5 bases remaining between them. This chain's CDR3 is CSGYSTDTQYF. CDR3 DNA sequence: TGCAGCGGATACAGCACAGATACGCAGTATTTT.

The gene calls are TRBV4-3 and TRBJ2-5; 8 nucleotides line up with TRBD2. CDR1 LGHNA and CDR2 YSLEER come from the germline V gene. V shed 0 bases and J 5 bases; nucleotides not matched to a gene: 11. The CDR3 consists of 17 residues. DNA for the CDR3: TGCGCCAGCAGCCAAGATGGGCGGGGGGCAGATTTTGAGACCCAGTACTTC. Translating gives CASSQDGRGADFETQYF.

This clonotype was detected ten times or more. The rearrangement joins TRBV28 to TRBJ2-7, with D perhaps matching TRBD1 or TRBD2 (5 bases each). Trimming stripped 10 bases from V and 3 bases from J, with 19 bases between. Per germline, CDR1 MDHEN and CDR2 SYDVKM. The CDR3 is 14 amino acids. CDR3 loop: CATLGPRPHYEQYV. CDR3 bases: TGTGCCACCCTGGGACCCAGACCCCACTACGAGCAGTACGTC.

This clonotype came up many times. The V and J genes are TRBV4-3 and TRBJ2-2; TRBD1 matches 10 bases. Germline trimming cut 6 bases from V and 4 bases from J; bases unmatched to any gene: 5. Germline V gene lookup returns CDR1 LGHNA and CDR2 YSLEER. The CDR3 consists of 15 residues. Here the CDR3 reads CASSQDRGSTGELFF. For the CDR3, the DNA is TGCGCCAGCAGTCAGGACAGGGGGAGCACCGGGGAGCTGTTTTTT.

This clonotype has just a few counts. The chain carries TRBV20-1 and TRBJ2-1, with a weak D call TRBD1 (6 bases). V shed 0 bases and J shed 3 bases, with 15 bases lying between them. Germline-derived CDR1 and CDR2 are DFQATT and SNEGSKA (reference sequence). The CDR3 loop spans 16 amino acids. As DNA, the CDR3 is TGCAGTGCTAGAGATCGGCAGGGGCGATACTACAATGAGCAGTTCTTC. This sequence encodes CSARDRQGRYYNEQFF.

The chain couples TRBV7-3 to TRBJ2-2; D gene unclear. This CDR3 region has 16 residues. Trimming removed 5 bases at V and 1 base at J, with 14 bases between. Per the germline V gene, CDR1 is SGHTA and CDR2 is FQGTGA. CDR3 sequence: CASSPSLDLNTGELFF. The CDR3 DNA is TGTGCCAGCAGCCCATCGCTTGACTTGAACACCGGGGAGCTGTTTTTT.

This clonotype has a count of ten or more. This chain uses TRBV4-3 with TRBJ2-1, with TRBD1 identical over 10 bases. V shed 3 bases and J 0 bases; nucleotides not matched to a gene: 5. The length of the CDR3 is 17 residues. Germline V gene sequence: CDR1 LGHNA, CDR2 YSLEER. In DNA, the CDR3 is TGCGCCAGCAGCCACGGGGACAGGGGAAGCTCCTACAATGAGCAGTTCTTC. It specifies CASSHGDRGSSYNEQFF.

This clonotype was seen a handful of times. J is TRBJ2-3 and V is TRBV5-6, with no clear D. This CDR3 has 16 amino acids. The germline V gene encodes CDR1 SGHDT and CDR2 YYEEEE. Trimming removed 0 bases from V and 4 bases from J, with 15 bases in between. As DNA, the CDR3 is TGTGCCAGCAGCTTGGTGCCAGATGGATCTGCAGATACGCAGTATTTT. It translates to CASSLVPDGSADTQYF.

This clonotype appeared a few times. This chain connects TRBV20-1 to TRBJ2-7; no firm D call. The ends were cut back, 3 bases at V and 3 bases at J, with 18 bases in the middle. Per the germline V gene, CDR1 is DFQATT and CDR2 is SNEGSKA (reference sequence). This CDR3 is 15 amino acids long. The CDR3 sequence: CSARKPLGSIYEQYF. CDR3 bases: TGCAGTGCTAGGAAACCCCTAGGATCCATCTACGAGCAGTACTTC.

The chain links TRBV12-3 or TRBV12-4 to TRBJ1-4; weak D call: TRBD1 (6 bases). The CDR3 is 18 residues long. The V gene lost 5 bases and the J gene lost 3 bases, with 22 bases spanning the gap. For the CDR3, the DNA is TGTGCCAGCAGTCCCTCACAGGGATACGGTGTGTCTAATGAAAAACTGTTTTTT. Its protein product is CASSPSQGYGVSNEKLFF.

The chain links TRBV5-6 to TRBJ1-2, with 7 nucleotides matching TRBD1. Germline V CDR1 and CDR2: SGHDT, YYEEEE. Trimming cost V 3 bases and J 6 bases; bases outside gene matches: 8. The CDR3 sequence is 14 residues long. In nucleotides, the CDR3 is TGTGCCAGCAGCTGGGACAGAGCGAAAGATGGCTACACCTTC. It yields the protein CASSWDRAKDGYTF.

The chain has TRBV19 and TRBJ2-1; D perhaps matches TRBD2 (5 bases). Germline CDR1 is LNHDA and CDR2 is SQIVND (reference sequence). CDR3 length: 15 amino acids. Trimming removed 8 bases at V and 4 bases at J, with 18 bases between. Here the CDR3 reads CASSPVAGTYNEQFF. The CDR3 region has the DNA TGTGCCAGTTCGCCGGTCGCGGGTACATACAATGAGCAGTTCTTC.

The J gene is TRBJ1-3, the V gene TRBV11-2, with D maybe TRBD1 (5 bases). Germline assignment: CDR1 SGHAT and CDR2 FQNNGV. The CDR3 contains 15 residues. The V and J ends lost 6 bases and 0 bases respectively, with 12 bases between them. CDR3 sequence reads: CASRRQFSSGNTIYF. DNA of the CDR3: TGTGCCAGCAGACGACAGTTTAGCTCTGGAAACACCATATATTTT.

The chain carries TRBV5-1 and TRBJ1-1; 9 bases line up with TRBD1. J gave up 8 bases and V 0 bases, and 5 bases lay outside the gene matches. From germline, CDR1 is SGHRS and CDR2 YFSETQ. The CDR3 contains 14 residues. The CDR3 sequence: CASSLASDRGEAFF. The CDR3 DNA reads TGCGCCAGCAGCTTGGCCTCGGACAGGGGAGAAGCTTTCTTT.